This record covers a single TCR beta chain. Its antigen is currently unknown. This record comes from a study of T cell responses to AZD1222 COVID-19 vaccine. On the study more broadly: Analysis merged second doses at about 4 or about 12 weeks.

Overall study results and limits: Of spike-specific TCRs, nearly half reportedly target regions left unmutated in variants.

Produced via immunoSEQ multiplex PCR; TCRdb's table is partial and in-frame only. The table records around 150,000 clones, about 90% of them present only once. The specimen was peripheral blood, collected on day 0 of AZD1222 vaccination. The TCR originated in an adult in good health.

In DNA, the CDR3 is TGCGCCAGCAGCGGAGGACTAGCGGCACTGTTCAATGAGCAGTTCTTC. As protein: CASSGGLAALFNEQFF. The chain is built from TRBV5-1 and TRBJ2-1, with 10 bases fitting TRBD2. After removal of 4 bases from V and 6 bases from J, the junction contained 10 bases not matched to a gene. CDR3 length: 16 residues. The V gene's germline CDR1 is SGHRS and CDR2 YFSETQ.